These 23 T cell receptor beta chains share one sample of origin, sequenced in a study of cytomegalovirus exposure and HLA in healthy donors. It was with 60 Vbeta and 13 Jbeta primers that the PCR ran. Some clones are missing from TCRdb's copy, which holds only in-frame ones; the method was immunoSEQ multiplex PCR. In all, the sample yields 100,000 to 150,000 clones. The sample consisted of PBMCs. The receptor source for this set is a man aged 25-45 years in good health and CMV-seronegative.

V and J are TRBV6-6 and TRBJ2-7, with TRBD1 identical over 9 bases. Germline V gene sequence: CDR1 MNHNY, CDR2 SVGAGI (reference sequence). CDR3 length: 15 amino acids. Unmatched junction bases numbered 10, after V lost 5 bases and J lost 5 bases. As DNA, the CDR3 is TGTGCCAGCAGTACGACGGGACAGGGAACCCACGAGCAGTACTTC. Its translation is CASSTTGQGTHEQYF.

As for this clone: The sample contains more than one DNA sequence encoding this CDR3. The CDR3 spells CASSSTQGTTEAFF. The CDR3 DNA is TGTGCCAGCAGCTCGACACAGGGGACCACTGAAGCTTTCTTT. The genes are TRBV5-4 and TRBJ1-1, with 7 bases that match TRBD1. Trimming took 3 bases from V and 4 from J; bases not matched to a gene: 6. The CDR3 covers 14 residues. CDR1 and CDR2 (germline): SGHNT, YYREEE (reference sequence).

The rearrangement joins TRBV2 to TRBJ1-3; 9 bases align to TRBD1. V shed 4 bases and J 3 bases; nucleotides not matched to a gene: 4. The CDR3 has 15 residues. Germline CDR1 is SNHLY and CDR2 is FYNNEI. CDR3 in DNA: TGTGCCAGCAGTGGAGGGACAGGGTTTGGAAACACCATATATTTT. Protein: CASSGGTGFGNTIYF.

The V call is TRBV28, the J call TRBJ1-5; no definite D call. CDR3 length: 14 amino acids. Trimming removed 4 bases at V and 4 bases at J, with 11 bases between. CDR1 and CDR2 from the germline V gene are MDHEN and SYDVKM. The CDR3 sequence: CASSSFRVNQPQHF. The CDR3 nucleotides are TGTGCCAGCAGTTCATTCCGGGTTAATCAGCCCCAGCATTTT.

The genes are TRBV5-1 and TRBJ1-1, with D tentatively TRBD1 (6 bases). The CDR3 spans 16 residues. V lost 3 bases and J 5 bases, leaving 20 bases between the germline ends. Germline V CDR1 and CDR2: SGHRS, YFSETQ. Here the CDR3 DNA reads TGCGCCAGCAGCTGGGGCTTTCAGGGAGGGGGGACTGAAGCTTTCTTT. This sequence encodes CASSWGFQGGGTEAFF.

The chain combines TRBV11-2 with TRBJ2-5; D unclear. V shed 2 bases and J shed 2 bases, with 9 bases lying between them. CDR3 size: 14 residues. The V gene's germline CDR1 is SGHAT and CDR2 FQNNGV. CDR3 nucleotide sequence: TGTGCCAGCAGCTTATACGGCGGACAAGAGACCCAGTACTTC. It translates to CASSLYGGQETQYF. Drawing the rest from reference TRBV11-2 and TRBJ2-5, the complete variable domain is EAGVAQSPRYKIIEKRQSVAFWCNPISGHATLYWYQQILGQGPKLLIQFQNNGVVDDSQLPKDRFSAERLKGVDSTLKIQPAKLEDSAVYLCASSLYGGQETQYFGPGTRLLVL.

The V call is TRBV18, the J call TRBJ1-2, with TRBD1 identical over 7 bases. CDR3 length equals 14 residues. Germline V CDR1 and CDR2: KGHSH, LQKENI. With V trimmed by 4 bases and J by 2 bases, 4 bases remained unmatched. CDR3 region: CASSQGASNYGYTF. CDR3 sequence (DNA): TGTGCCAGCTCACAGGGGGCTTCGAACTATGGCTACACCTTC.

The genes are TRBV6-5 and TRBJ2-1; possibly TRBD2 for D (5 bases). V gave up 10 bases and J gave up 5 bases, with 12 bases separating them. The CDR3 runs to 12 residues. CDR1 and CDR2 from the germline V gene are MNHEY and SVGAGI. The CDR3 loop is CATHGVNNEQFF. The CDR3 DNA reads as TGTGCCACCCACGGGGTGAACAATGAGCAGTTCTTC.

This chain joins TRBV5-1 and TRBJ2-7, with no clear D. V dropped 2 bases and J dropped 2 bases, with 11 bases sitting between them. This CDR3 is 14 amino acids long. Germline assignment: CDR1 SGHRS and CDR2 YFSETQ. The CDR3 DNA is TGCGCCAGCAGCTTAAGACACGACACCTACGAGCAGTACTTC. The encoded protein is CASSLRHDTYEQYF. The entire variable domain, with the rest obtained from reference TRBV5-1 and TRBJ2-7, is as follows: KAGVTQTPRYLIKTRGQQVTLSCSPISGHRSVSWYQQTPGQGLQFLFEYFSETQRNKGNFPGRFSGRQFSNSRSEMNVSTLELGDSALYLCASSLRHDTYEQYFGPGTRLTVT.

The chain has TRBV18 and TRBJ1-1, with D unclear. This CDR3 is 14 amino acids long. Trimming took off 8 bases at V and 4 bases at J, with 17 bases between the two ends. The germline V gene has CDR1 KGHSH and CDR2 LQKENI. The CDR3 sequence: CASRGGYFITEAFF. CDR3 DNA: TGTGCCAGCCGAGGCGGCTACTTCATCACTGAAGCTTTCTTT.

The chain joins TRBV19 to TRBJ2-2; 15 bases line up with TRBD2. The CDR3 consists of 18 residues. V shed 7 bases, J shed 5 bases, and the junction held 11 bases outside the gene matches. Germline V CDR1 and CDR2: LNHDA, SQIVND (reference sequence). For the CDR3, the DNA is TGTGCCAGTAACCGGGGACTAGCGGGAGGTAGTAGGACCGGGGAGCTGTTTTTT. It is translated as CASNRGLAGGSRTGELFF.

The chain combines TRBV19 with TRBJ2-3, with 12 bases that match TRBD1. J gave up 4 bases and V 5 bases, and 13 bases lay outside the gene matches. Germline-derived CDR1 and CDR2 are LNHDA and SQIVND (reference sequence). The CDR3 spans 18 residues. CDR3 nucleotides: TGTGCCAGTAGTCCGGGGACAGGGGGCGCCTTAGTTTCAGATACGCAGTATTTT. It translates to CASSPGTGGALVSDTQYF. The whole variable domain, filled in from reference TRBV19 and TRBJ2-3, reads DGGITQSPKYLFRKEGQNVTLSCEQNLNHDAMYWYRQDPGQGLRLIYYSQIVNDFQKGDIAEGYSVSREKKESFPLTVTSAQKNPTAFYLCASSPGTGGALVSDTQYFGPGTRLTVL.

The chain employs TRBV18 and TRBJ2-2; D unresolved. The length of the CDR3 is 13 residues. CDR1 and CDR2 from the germline V gene are KGHSH and LQKENI. The V gene lost 6 bases and the J gene lost 1 base, with 6 bases spanning the gap. CDR3: CASSPKNTGELFF. The DNA for the CDR3 is TGTGCCAGCTCGCCTAAGAACACCGGGGAGCTGTTTTTT. Full variable domain (rest looked up from reference TRBV18 and TRBJ2-2): NAGVMQNPRHLVRRRGQEARLRCSPMKGHSHVYWYRQLPEEGLKFMVYLQKENIIDESGMPKERFSAEFPKEGPSILRIQQVVRGDSAAYFCASSPKNTGELFFGEGSRLTVL.

V and J are TRBV4-1 and TRBJ1-4; TRBD1 matches at 9 bases. This CDR3 contains 16 residues. From germline, CDR1 is MGHRA and CDR2 YSYEKL. J gave up 7 bases and V 0 bases, and 6 bases lay outside the gene matches. The CDR3 region has the DNA TGCGCCAGCAGCCAAGATCCAGGGACAGGGAGTGAAAAACTGTTTTTT. It is translated as CASSQDPGTGSEKLFF.

This chain joins TRBV11-1 and TRBJ2-5; 7 bases are shared with TRBD1. The CDR3 extends over 19 amino acids. Germline trimming cut 1 base from V and 2 bases from J; bases unmatched to any gene: 16. Germline V gives CDR1 SGHAT, CDR2 FQDESV (reference sequence). DNA for the CDR3: TGTGCCAGCAGCTTAGAGGGGATCGACGGGACAGCCCTACAAGAGACCCAGTACTTC. Encoded protein: CASSLEGIDGTALQETQYF.

The chain recombines TRBV5-8 with TRBJ1-3; D remains unclear. V lost 2 bases and J 7 bases, leaving 4 bases between the germline ends. Germline loops: CDR1 SGHTS, CDR2 YDEGEE. This CDR3 is built from 11 residues. The chain's CDR3 is CASSFSNTIYF. CDR3 sequence (DNA): TGTGCCAGCAGCTTTAGTAACACCATATATTTT.

This chain links TRBV7-6 with TRBJ1-1, with D tentatively TRBD1 (5 bases). CDR1 and CDR2 (germline): SGHVS, FNYEAQ. The CDR3 loop spans 13 amino acids. The V and J ends lost 8 bases and 6 bases respectively, with 16 bases between them. The DNA of the CDR3 is TGTGCCAGCGGGGGGGGGAGCCGGGCTGAAGCTTTCTTT. It yields the protein CASGGGSRAEAFF.

The V and J genes are TRBV28 and TRBJ1-3; D is perhaps TRBD1 (6 bases). The CDR3 totals 13 residues. Per the germline V gene, CDR1 is MDHEN and CDR2 is SYDVKM. The germline V and J ends were trimmed by 7 bases and 3 bases, with 10 bases remaining between them. For the CDR3, the DNA is TGTGCCAGCACCCGGACAGTTGGAAACACCATATATTTT. This encodes CASTRTVGNTIYF.

The chain joins TRBV28 to TRBJ1-1; no firm D call. Germline loops: CDR1 MDHEN, CDR2 SYDVKM. V shed 5 bases and J shed 0 bases, with 7 bases lying between them. The CDR3 is 13 residues long. As DNA, the CDR3 is TGTGCCAGCAGTCTCCAGGTGAACACTGAAGCTTTCTTT. It is translated as CASSLQVNTEAFF. The entire variable domain, with the rest obtained from reference TRBV28 and TRBJ1-1, is as follows: DVKVTQSSRYLVKRTGEKVFLECVQDMDHENMFWYRQDPGLGLRLIYFSYDVKMKEKGDIPEGYSVSREKKERFSLILESASTNQTSMYLCASSLQVNTEAFFGQGTRLTVV.

This rearrangement joins TRBV28 to TRBJ1-1, with 7 bases matching TRBD1. This CDR3 has 14 amino acids. V dropped 3 bases and J dropped 6; count of bases not matched to a gene: 7. Germline V gene lookup returns CDR1 MDHEN and CDR2 SYDVKM. DNA of the CDR3: TGTGCCAGCAGTTTCCACAGGGGTACGGCTGAAGCTTTCTTT. This gives the protein CASSFHRGTAEAFF.

The chain employs TRBV19 and TRBJ2-7; 11 nucleotides match TRBD2. The CDR3 consists of 15 residues. J was trimmed by 4 bases and V by 1 base; bases with no gene match: 3. The V gene's germline CDR1 is LNHDA and CDR2 SQIVND (reference sequence). The CDR3 region has the DNA TGTGCCAGTAGTATAGGACTAGCGGGGAAGTACGAGCAGTACTTC. Protein sequence: CASSIGLAGKYEQYF. The full variable domain, rest sourced from reference TRBV19 and TRBJ2-7, is DGGITQSPKYLFRKEGQNVTLSCEQNLNHDAMYWYRQDPGQGLRLIYYSQIVNDFQKGDIAEGYSVSREKKESFPLTVTSAQKNPTAFYLCASSIGLAGKYEQYFGPGTRLTVT.

The rearrangement joins TRBV28 to TRBJ1-4, with 8 bases that match TRBD1. The CDR3 is 18 residues long. V trimming: 2 bases; J trimming: 5 bases; junction bases outside the gene matches: 13. Germline V gene lookup returns CDR1 MDHEN and CDR2 SYDVKM. CDR3 in DNA: TGTGCCAGCAGTTTAAGTCCTGCCGTCCGGGACAGGAATGAAAAACTGTTTTTT. Encoded protein: CASSLSPAVRDRNEKLFF.

The chain is built from TRBV5-6 and TRBJ2-7; TRBD1 matches at 7 bases. The CDR3 length is 13 residues. Germline CDR1 reads SGHDT; CDR2 reads YYEEEE. V lost 1 base and J lost 4; bases outside the gene matches: 2. DNA for the CDR3: TGTGCCAGCAGCTTGACAGGGGAATACGAGCAGTACTTC. Amino acid sequence: CASSLTGEYEQYF.